The following is a T cell receptor (beta chain) sequence with its context. Antigen specificity is unknown. The data are from a study of post-analysis software for immune sequencing data. Whole-study results and caveats: In patients, about 5 TRBV segments were more frequent than in controls, with TRBV5-6, TRBV5-1 and TRBV20-1 among them.

Unique molecular identifiers tagged the TCR beta cDNA libraries. Input populations of roughly 1 to 10 million T cells gave rise to around 480,000 cDNA molecules. TCRdb redid the calling of the PCR reads with MiXCR, one entry per CDR3 protein. The data hold 820,000 or so distinct CDR3 sequences, with roughly 50% observed a single time. CDR3 length: 15 amino acids. Losses at the gene ends were 5 bases for V and 2 bases for J; bases not matched to a gene: 3. The germline CDR1 and CDR2 sequences are SEHNR and FQNEAQ (reference sequence). The sequenced sample consisted of blood. This chain connects TRBV7-9 to TRBJ2-7; 13 bases align to TRBD2. This TCR came from a girl aged 10-17 years with multiple sclerosis. CDR3 DNA sequence: TGTGCCAGCAGCAAACTAGCGGGGGGGACCTACGAGCAGTACTTC. Residues: CASSKLAGGTYEQYF.